The following is a T cell receptor beta chain sequence with its context. Its antigen is not known. The CDR3 runs 16 residues. The V and J ends lost 3 bases and 8 bases respectively, with 20 bases between them. Per the germline V gene, CDR1 is SNHLY and CDR2 is FYNNEI. As to time point: patch test 3, about 24 weeks after DPC sensitization. As to treatment: therapeutic diphenylcyclopropenone sensitization with weekly scalp DPC. The library tagged each cDNA molecule with unique molecular identifiers. Via MiXCR, TCRdb re-called the RACE reads, giving one row per CDR3 protein. The sample lists roughly 130,000 distinct CDR3 sequences, around 11% occurring once. This entry is derived from a study of human T cells and chemical hapten exposure. Study-wide context: The patch tests put 0.01% DPC on the skin of the upper back and were read 6 days later. Alopecia areata, totalis or universalis affected patients, mainly female. Study-wide points: Those TCRs sitting above 1 in 1000 frequency stayed the same with DPC sensitization.

The source was whole blood, collected in connection with sensitization to the hapten diphenylcyclopropenone (DPC). The sequence came from a woman between 45 and 65 years old with alopecia areata. Some clones in this sample may be carry-over from other donors' samples. The chain is built from TRBV2 and TRBJ2-1; no definite D call. The DNA for the CDR3 is TGTGCCAGCAGTGAGGGCAGCTCGAACTTTCTCGATGAGCAGTTCTTC. It encodes CASSEGSSNFLDEQFF.